Listed below are T cell receptor beta chains from one sample, sequenced in a study of beta chain features in type 1 diabetes. Assay used: immunoSEQ multiplex PCR; TCRdb lists only in-frame clones, some missing. The repertoire has about 260,000 clones, around 20% of them found once; the top ten carry 0.028%. The sample taken for sequencing was naive CD4+ T cells from blood. The source of these receptors is a woman in her thirties or forties with type 1 diabetes. Each CDR3 is given without its conserved first and last residue. Each record gives: D gene, V gene, CDR3 length, CDR3 protein. D genes are given only for firm matches.

- | TRBV6-5 | 11 | ASSYGHYNEQF
- | TRBV18 | 12 | ATSPGATNEKLF
- | TRBV4-1 | 14 | ASSHVRDSIGTEAF
- | TRBV29-1 | 10 | SVERARSEAF
TRBD1 | TRBV6-5 | 14 | ASSYSMGTGNQPQH
TRBD1 | TRBV14 | 14 | ASSQDRGTGGYEQY
TRBD1 | TRBV7-9 | 13 | ASSLRTGNQETQY
- | TRBV27 | 11 | AGGESRGYGYT
- | TRBV20-1 | 9 | SANRGAVWH
- | TRBV11-3 | 10 | ASSGQQETQY
- | TRBV7-8 | 13 | ASSAGTNSNQPQH
- | TRBV2 | 11 | ASNPTGTHEQY
TRBD1 | TRBV7-7 | 13 | ASSYRQGPMDEQF
- | TRBV9 | 12 | ASSVVGRSSEQY
- | TRBV30 | 12 | AWSPRTGNYGYT
- | TRBV15 | 14 | ATSIHPRRGFNEQF
- | TRBV9 | 11 | ASAGVDSNEQY
TRBD2 | TRBV18 | 17 | ASSPLGWVTSGSGYEQY
TRBD2 | TRBV28 | 13 | ASAPPSGRGYTQY
- | TRBV29-1 | 9 | SVEEEGGYT
TRBD2 | TRBV19 | 13 | ASTTGTSSYNEQF